Listed here are 24 T cell receptor beta chains from one sample, sequenced in a study of blood T cell repertoires in COVID-19. Repertoires were generated with immunoSEQ multiplex PCR, while TCRdb's copy carries only in-frame clones and drops some. The data show over 250,000 clones, roughly 89% seen once. The sequencing sample was made of peripheral blood. The source of these receptors is a middle-aged man with acute or convalescent COVID-19.

The CDR3 loop reads CASSFTGGDEQFF. The DNA of the CDR3 is TGTGCCAGCAGCTTTACAGGGGGCGATGAGCAGTTCTTC. The J gene is TRBJ2-1, the V gene TRBV7-9; the match to TRBD1 covers 9 bases. CDR3 length: 13 residues. Germline CDR1 and CDR2: SEHNR and FQNEAQ (reference sequence). Germline trimming cut 3 bases from V and 8 bases from J; bases unmatched to any gene: 2. Full variable domain (missing parts from reference TRBV7-9 and TRBJ2-1): DTGVSQNPRHKITKRGQNVTFRCDPISEHNRLYWYRQTLGQGPEFLTYFQNEAQLEKSRLLSDRFSAERPKGSFSTLEIQRTEQGDSAMYLCASSFTGGDEQFFGPGTRLTVL.

CDR3 protein: CASSRTGYDSPLHF. The CDR3 DNA reads as TGTGCCAGCAGCCGAACAGGGTACGATTCACCCCTCCACTTT. J is TRBJ1-6 and V is TRBV7-3, with a weak D call TRBD1 (6 bases). This CDR3 is built from 14 residues. Germline V gene lookup returns CDR1 SGHTA and CDR2 FQGTGA. V gave up 5 bases and J gave up 8 bases, with 13 bases separating them.

The J gene is TRBJ1-3, the V gene TRBV27, with D perhaps matching TRBD1 (6 bases). Trimming removed 5 bases from V and 0 bases from J, with 11 bases in between. CDR3 size: 15 residues. From germline, CDR1 is MNHEY and CDR2 SMNVEV (reference sequence). The CDR3 here is CASSITGSSGNTIYF. Written as DNA, the CDR3 is TGTGCCAGCAGTATAACAGGGAGCTCTGGAAACACCATATATTTT.

The chain combines TRBV6-5 with TRBJ2-4; the match to TRBD2 covers 14 bases. Looked up from germline, CDR1 is MNHEY and CDR2 is SVGAGI. V lost 6 bases to trimming and J lost 4 bases; unmatched junction nucleotides: 2. The CDR3 has 15 residues. This chain's CDR3 is CASRWTSGGKNIQYF. The CDR3 nucleotides read TGTGCCAGCAGATGGACTAGCGGGGGGAAAAACATTCAGTACTTC.

J is TRBJ1-2 and V is TRBV15, with D possibly matching TRBD1 (6 bases). The V end was cut by 5 bases, the J end by 0 bases, with 10 bases between. CDR3 length: 14 residues. Germline lookup yields CDR1 LNHNV and CDR2 YYDKDF (reference sequence). The CDR3 here is CATSPRGANYGYTF. The CDR3, as DNA: TGTGCCACCAGCCCCAGGGGTGCTAACTATGGCTACACCTTC.

The V and J genes are TRBV5-5 and TRBJ1-5; 7 positions agree with TRBD1. Germline V gene data show CDR1 as SGHKS and CDR2 as YYEKEE (reference sequence). With 4 bases clipped from V and 2 bases from J, the junction kept 6 bases outside the gene matches. This CDR3 contains 15 residues. In DNA form, the CDR3 reads TGTGCCAGCAGCCCCAGGGGGTTAGGCAATCAGCCCCAGCATTTT. This gives the protein CASSPRGLGNQPQHF. Supplemented by reference TRBV5-5 and TRBJ1-5, the full variable domain reads DAGVTQSPTHLIKTRGQQVTLRCSPISGHKSVSWYQQVLGQGPQFIFQYYEKEERGRGNFPDRFSARQFPNYSSELNVNALLLGDSALYLCASSPRGLGNQPQHFGDGTRLSIL.

Only one count was recorded for this clone. The rearrangement uses TRBV4-2 and TRBJ2-5; perhaps TRBD1 as D (6 bases). The germline V and J ends were trimmed by 0 bases and 1 base, with 15 bases remaining between them. This CDR3 spans 17 amino acids. Germline CDR1 LGHNA, CDR2 YNFKEQ. The CDR3 DNA reads TGTGCCAGCAGCCAAGATCGGGGCAGCAGGGGCCAAGAGACCCAGTACTTC. Translating gives CASSQDRGSRGQETQYF.

The rearrangement joins TRBV7-2 to TRBJ2-1; 9 nucleotides agree with TRBD1. Germline V gene sequence: CDR1 SGHTA, CDR2 FQGNSA. V gave up 5 bases and J gave up 6 bases; unmatched junction bases: 11. CDR3 length: 16 amino acids. The CDR3: CASSPQGAPLRNEQFF. The DNA of the CDR3 is TGTGCCAGCAGCCCACAGGGGGCTCCCCTCCGCAATGAGCAGTTCTTC.

The chain joins TRBV6-5 to TRBJ2-2, with 7 bases matching TRBD1. The CDR3 runs to 15 residues. The ends lost 6 bases at V and 0 bases at J; junction bases unmatched: 4. From germline, CDR1 is MNHEY and CDR2 SVGAGI. The CDR3 DNA reads TGTGCCAGCAGGGGGGACAGCGCGAACACCGGGGAGCTGTTTTTT. This translates into CASRGDSANTGELFF.

The chain couples TRBV5-1 to TRBJ1-6; 7 bases align to TRBD1. The germline V gene has CDR1 SGHRS and CDR2 YFSETQ. CDR3 length: 15 residues. V lost 0 bases to trimming and J lost 11 bases; unmatched junction nucleotides: 8. The CDR3, as DNA: TGCGCCAGCAGCTTGGGGACAGGAAGCGATCCACCCCTCCACTTT. Translating it yields CASSLGTGSDPPLHF.

The V call is TRBV6-4, the J call TRBJ1-2; D may be TRBD1 (6 bases). Looked up from germline, CDR1 is MRHNA and CDR2 is SNTAGT. The CDR3 consists of 13 residues. V was trimmed by 6 bases and J by 8 bases, leaving 16 bases between them. The CDR3 spells CASRQGLGFGYTF. In DNA form, the CDR3 reads TGTGCCAGCAGACAGGGTCTAGGTTTCGGCTACACCTTC.

Here the CDR3 reads CASSEGGANSPLHF. CDR3 DNA sequence: TGTGCCAGCAGCGAAGGGGGCGCGAATTCACCCCTCCACTTT. The chain couples TRBV7-2 to TRBJ1-6; 7 bases agree with TRBD1. V lost 5 bases and J lost 7; bases outside the gene matches: 5. Germline CDR1 SGHTA, CDR2 FQGNSA. CDR3 size: 14 residues.

The rearrangement links TRBV5-1 to TRBJ1-1, with 8 bases that match TRBD1. Germline lookup yields CDR1 SGHRS and CDR2 YFSETQ. V dropped 3 bases and J dropped 1; count of bases not matched to a gene: 2. The CDR3 totals 14 residues. In DNA, the CDR3 is TGCGCCAGCAGCTGGGGGACAGGGAACACTGAAGCTTTCTTT. Translation: CASSWGTGNTEAFF.

The chain carries TRBV30 and TRBJ2-2; the D gene is possibly TRBD1 (5 bases). The CDR3 has 13 amino acids. V shed 5 bases and J shed 0 bases, with 7 bases lying between them. CDR1 and CDR2 (germline): GTSNPN, SVGIG (reference sequence). The CDR3 loop reads CAWRTTNTGELFF. The CDR3 bases are TGTGCCTGGCGGACAACGAACACCGGGGAGCTGTTTTTT.

The V gene is TRBV9, the J gene TRBJ2-2; D gene ambiguous. Germline CDR1 reads SGDLS; CDR2 reads YYNGEE. The CDR3 is made up of 14 amino acids. V lost 4 bases to trimming and J lost 7 bases, with 14 bases between them. The CDR3 region has the DNA TGTGCCAGCAGCAATCCTCCATCAGGCGGGGAGCTGTTTTTT. This translates into CASSNPPSGGELFF.

DNA for the CDR3: TGTGCCAGCAGGGCAGGGGAATTTGGTGAAGCTTTCTTT. Translation gives CASRAGEFGEAFF. The V gene is TRBV9, the J gene TRBJ1-1, with D perhaps TRBD1 (6 bases). This CDR3 region has 13 residues. V was shortened by 5 bases and J by 7 bases, with 15 bases between the two germline ends. Germline V lookup: CDR1 SGDLS, CDR2 YYNGEE.

V is TRBV30 and J is TRBJ1-2; D is ambiguous. In germline, CDR1 is GTSNPN, CDR2 SVGIG (reference sequence). V was trimmed by 0 bases and J by 0 bases, leaving 14 bases between them. The CDR3 totals 16 residues. CDR3: CAWSVLMGESNYGYTF. The CDR3 DNA reads as TGTGCCTGGAGTGTACTAATGGGAGAATCTAACTATGGCTACACCTTC.

The rearrangement uses TRBV18 and TRBJ2-7; D not resolved. V dropped 11 bases and J dropped 0 bases, with 17 bases sitting between them. This CDR3 is built from 14 residues. The germline CDR1 and CDR2 sequences are KGHSH and LQKENI. This CDR3 reads CASRSQDSSYEQYF. For the CDR3, the DNA is TGTGCCTCCCGAAGTCAGGATTCCTCCTACGAGCAGTACTTC.

A remark on this clone: Additional DNA sequences in this sample encode the identical CDR3. V usage is TRBV9 and J usage is TRBJ2-5, with D possibly matching TRBD1 (5 bases). The CDR3 length is 14 residues. Trimming left V 4 bases short and J 4 bases short, with 14 bases between. The germline gives CDR1 SGDLS, CDR2 YYNGEE. The CDR3 is CASSPGQGRETQYF. CDR3 nucleotide sequence: TGTGCCAGCAGCCCGGGTCAGGGAAGAGAGACCCAGTACTTC.

The genes are TRBV18 and TRBJ2-4; 7 bases fit TRBD1. Per germline, CDR1 KGHSH and CDR2 LQKENI. This CDR3 has 14 amino acids. The V segment lost 4 bases and the J segment 5 bases; nucleotides outside the gene matches: 5. The CDR3 spells CASSLSGTENIQYF. CDR3 nucleotide sequence: TGTGCCAGCTCACTATCCGGGACAGAAAACATTCAGTACTTC.

The V and J genes are TRBV7-3 and TRBJ2-6, with D possibly matching TRBD1 (6 bases). The CDR3 has 20 amino acids. The germline V gene has CDR1 SGHTA and CDR2 FQGTGA. Between the trimmed V and J ends, which lost 2 bases and 1 base, there was a span of 21 bases. The CDR3 protein is CASSLPGTPAPSSGANVLTF. Here the CDR3 DNA reads TGTGCCAGCAGCTTACCCGGGACACCGGCCCCTTCTTCTGGGGCCAACGTCCTGACTTTC.

The chain has TRBV11-3 and TRBJ2-2, with 9 bases identical to TRBD1. The CDR3 is 15 residues long. The germline gives CDR1 SGHNT, CDR2 YENEEA. J was trimmed by 7 bases and V by 4 bases; bases with no gene match: 7. The CDR3 DNA reads TGTGCCAGCAGCTCCGGACAGGGGTCGGGCGGGGAGCTGTTTTTT. Residues: CASSSGQGSGGELFF. The full variable domain, rest sourced from reference TRBV11-3 and TRBJ2-2, is EAGVVQSPRYKIIEKKQPVAFWCNPISGHNTLYWYLQNLGQGPELLIRYENEEAVDDSQLPKDRFSAERLKGVDSTLKIQPAELGDSAVYLCASSSGQGSGGELFFGEGSRLTVL.

This clone was observed once. The V gene is TRBV4-1, the J gene TRBJ1-1; 7 positions agree with TRBD1. The CDR3 is made up of 14 amino acids. CDR1 is MGHRA, CDR2 YSYEKL, per germline. Trimming removed 4 bases from V and 4 bases from J; junction bases left unmatched: 6. Written as DNA, the CDR3 is TGCGCCAGCAGCCTGGGGACAGCGAGCACTGAAGCTTTCTTT. Protein sequence: CASSLGTASTEAFF.

About this clone: An end of the junction differs from the germline gene, which may be a read error. The chain recombines TRBV19 with TRBJ2-2; TRBD2 is a possible D gene (5 bases). Per germline, CDR1 LNHDA and CDR2 SQIVND (reference sequence). This CDR3 has 14 residues. In DNA, the CDR3 is TGTGCCAGTAGTATAGATCCAAACACCGGGGAGTTGTTTTTT. Translating it yields CASSIDPNTGELFF.